The clone carrying this T cell receptor (beta chain) has a count of ten or more. This sample was included in a study of Graves' ophthalmopathy and Graves' hyperthyroidism. The germline V gene encodes CDR1 KGHDR and CDR2 SFDVKD. This CDR3 region has 13 residues. V trimming: 11 bases; J trimming: 6 bases; junction bases outside the gene matches: 5. PBMCs were density-gradient isolated from about 9.6 ml fresh blood. Scientists amplified the TCR beta CDR3 regions from RNA transcripts. Second-round multiplex PCR followed a first-round RT-PCR using HTBI primers. TCRdb recomputed calls from the multiplex PCR reads with MiXCR, one row per CDR3 protein. The table lists approximately 150,000 distinct CDR3 sequences, 30% to 45% of them singletons.

The V and J genes are TRBV24-1 and TRBJ1-5, with 11 nucleotides matching TRBD1. The sequence was obtained from a man younger than 45 with Graves' ophthalmopathy. The source material was peripheral blood. CDR3 in amino acids: CAIGQGALQPQHF. The CDR3 DNA sequence: TGTGCCATTGGACAGGGGGCTCTTCAGCCCCAGCATTTT.